This T cell receptor (beta chain) is drawn from a study of T cell changes during pregnancy in multiple sclerosis. Using immunoSEQ multiplex PCR, the repertoire was profiled, and TCRdb retains in-frame clones only, with some absent. Of about 77,000 clones in the sample, under 95% are singletons; the top ten hold just over 2.5%. Germline loops: CDR1 MDHEN, CDR2 SYDVKM. Trimming pared 5 bases from V and 1 base from J, leaving 11 bases between. The CDR3 sequence is 14 residues long. The sample consisted of peripheral blood, taken after pregnancy. The TCR was taken from a female donor in good health, enrolled as a control in a pregnancy study. The chain uses TRBV28 and TRBJ2-5; D call uncertain. CDR3 protein: CASSPGPVQETQYF. The CDR3 DNA sequence: TGTGCCAGCAGTCCCGGTCCCGTCCAAGAGACCCAGTACTTC.